This T cell receptor beta chain appears in the sequencing data of a study of blood T cell repertoires in COVID-19. Study information: Samples representing acute and convalescent COVID-19 were sourced from the United States, Italy and Spain. The analysed material was cDNA or gDNA that came from T cells, B-cell-depleted T cells, or PBMCs.

Study processing details: For nucleated cells, counts were estimated from reference gene primer amplification. Clones were read by immunoSEQ multiplex PCR, and TCRdb kept only the in-frame ones, dropping some. D and trimming were read from the DNA, whereas the V and J calls and clone size are those reported in that table. The repertoire holds roughly 55,000 clones, with roughly 80% as singletons. CDR1 is SGHNT and CDR2 is YYREEE in the germline V gene (reference sequence). This CDR3 is built from 16 residues. V lost 1 base, J lost 4 bases, and 17 bases lay in between. Sequenced: peripheral blood. This clonotype was sampled from a man aged 55 to 70 with acute or convalescent COVID-19. The genes are TRBV5-4 and TRBJ1-1; D remains unclear. Here the CDR3 reads CASSLLGRELFTEAFF. The CDR3, as DNA: TGTGCCAGCAGCTTGTTGGGTCGGGAGCTCTTCACTGAAGCTTTCTTT.